This TCR beta chain emerged from a study of a mutant IDH1 vaccine in newly diagnosed glioma. Study background: Treated patients, about 60% male and roughly 40% female, averaged roughly 40 years of age.

Time point given: week 35, safety follow-up. Topical imiquimod accompanied each vaccine dose, which consisted of 300 ug of mutant IDH1 20-mer peptide. Only one count was recorded for this clone. The antigen is not known. The CDR3 is 13 amino acids. Germline CDR1 is SGHNT and CDR2 is YYREEE (reference sequence). With 4 bases removed from V and 7 bases from J, the gap between germline ends came to 15 bases. Profiling relied on immunoSEQ multiplex PCR, and the TCRdb table lists in-frame clones only, not all of them. The data contain roughly 51,000 clones, 70% to 85% of them singletons. Findings of the study overall: In just under 95% of patients, immune responses induced by the vaccine occurred.

Specimen: PBMCs, collected from a glioma patient whose treatment included an IDH1 peptide vaccine. This chain uses TRBV5-4 with TRBJ2-7; D unresolved. This clonotype was obtained from a man in his forties with glioma. CDR3 DNA: TGTGCCAGCAGCCATATTTCGAGTGAGGAGCAGTACTTC. Its protein is CASSHISSEEQYF.